The 15 T cell receptor beta chains given below trace back to one sample, sequenced in a study of T cell responses to AZD1222 COVID-19 vaccine. The assay was immunoSEQ multiplex PCR, and TCRdb's table has in-frame clones only and misses some. The table has 80,000 or so clones, approximately 92% seen once; the top ten hold more than 4.5%. Sequenced material: peripheral blood, taken 28 days after the second AZD1222 dose. Source of these receptors: an adult who received the AZD1222 COVID-19 vaccine.

In this sample, this clone turned up once. The chain has TRBV18 and TRBJ1-1, with a possible D match to TRBD1 (5 bases). CDR3 length: 13 residues. The V end lost 7 bases, the J end lost 4 bases, and 13 bases lay between the germline ends. The germline gives CDR1 KGHSH, CDR2 LQKENI. For the CDR3, the DNA is TGTGCCAGCTTCCAGGGAGAGGGCACTGAAGCTTTCTTT. This codes for CASFQGEGTEAFF.

V is TRBV29-1 and J is TRBJ2-7; TRBD1 might be the D (6 bases). Germline V gives CDR1 SQVTM, CDR2 ANQGSEA. The CDR3 is made up of 11 amino acids. Between the trimmed V and J ends, which lost 5 bases and 5 bases, there was a span of 10 bases. The CDR3 loop is CSVPKGDEQYF. DNA of the CDR3: TGCAGCGTTCCGAAGGGGGACGAGCAGTACTTC.

J is TRBJ2-7 and V is TRBV7-2; no firm D call. Germline lookup yields CDR1 SGHTA and CDR2 FQGNSA. The V gene lost 2 bases and the J gene lost 7 bases, with 9 bases spanning the gap. This CDR3 is built from 12 residues. CDR3 sequence reads: CASSLSHREQYF. The CDR3 DNA reads TGTGCCAGCAGCTTATCCCATCGGGAGCAGTACTTC.

The chain couples TRBV11-1 to TRBJ1-1; possibly TRBD1 for D (5 bases). With 3 bases removed from V and 4 bases from J, the gap between germline ends came to 12 bases. Germline lookup yields CDR1 SGHAT and CDR2 FQDESV (reference sequence). The length of the CDR3 is 14 residues. Written as DNA, the CDR3 is TGTGCCAGCAGCTTCATTCGGGGGAGCACTGAAGCTTTCTTT. This encodes CASSFIRGSTEAFF.

The rearrangement links TRBV18 to TRBJ2-4, with TRBD2 as a possible D gene (5 bases). CDR1 is KGHSH and CDR2 is LQKENI in the germline V gene. Deletions cut 3 bases from V and 0 bases from J, with 9 bases between. The CDR3 is made up of 15 amino acids. The CDR3 here is CASSPSGLAKNIQYF. The CDR3, as DNA: TGTGCCAGCTCACCTTCGGGATTAGCCAAAAACATTCAGTACTTC. The whole variable domain, remainder taken from reference TRBV18 and TRBJ2-4, is NAGVMQNPRHLVRRRGQEARLRCSPMKGHSHVYWYRQLPEEGLKFMVYLQKENIIDESGMPKERFSAEFPKEGPSILRIQQVVRGDSAAYFCASSPSGLAKNIQYFGAGTRLSVL.

This clone was recorded once. The chain is built from TRBV6-5 and TRBJ1-6; 7 bases align to TRBD1. CDR3 length equals 14 residues. CDR1 and CDR2 (germline): MNHEY, SVGAGI. V shed 5 bases, J shed 8 bases, and the junction held 6 bases outside the gene matches. The chain's CDR3 is CASSIQGSDSPLHF. CDR3 sequence (DNA): TGTGCCAGCAGTATACAGGGGTCGGATTCACCCCTCCACTTT.

J is TRBJ1-5 and V is TRBV7-3; D is possibly TRBD1 (5 bases). Trimming took off 3 bases at V and 3 bases at J, with 9 bases between the two ends. Germline V gene data show CDR1 as SGHTA and CDR2 as FQGTGA. The CDR3 covers 14 residues. The CDR3 DNA follows: TGTGCCAGCAGCTTGTTCAGGGACAATCAGCCCCAGCATTTT. Protein sequence: CASSLFRDNQPQHF.

This clone was observed a single time. V and J are TRBV19 and TRBJ1-1; tentatively, D is TRBD1 (5 bases). The V end lost 0 bases, the J end lost 4 bases, and 15 bases lay between the germline ends. Germline CDR1 is LNHDA and CDR2 is SQIVND (reference sequence). The CDR3 has 16 residues. CDR3 in DNA: TGTGCCAGTAGTATAGATTCGGGGGAGTTAAGCACTGAAGCTTTCTTT. It translates to CASSIDSGELSTEAFF.

V is TRBV30 and J is TRBJ2-2; D may be TRBD1 or TRBD2 (5 bases each). The CDR3 extends over 14 amino acids. CDR1 and CDR2 from the germline V gene are GTSNPN and SVGIG (reference sequence). Deletions cut 5 bases from V and 0 bases from J, with 10 bases between. As DNA, the CDR3 is TGTGCCTGGTGGGGACCACCGAACACCGGGGAGCTGTTTTTT. Translating it yields CAWWGPPNTGELFF.

The chain links TRBV29-1 to TRBJ1-4; D is unclear. Per the germline V gene, CDR1 is SQVTM and CDR2 is ANQGSEA. The CDR3 is 12 amino acids. With 4 bases removed from V and 5 bases from J, the gap between germline ends came to 8 bases. The CDR3 DNA reads as TGCAGCGTTGCCCCGGGAAATGAAAAACTGTTTTTT. Residues: CSVAPGNEKLFF.

V is TRBV19 and J is TRBJ1-5; D ambiguous. The V and J ends lost 2 bases and 1 base respectively, with 15 bases between them. The CDR3 consists of 17 residues. The germline V gene has CDR1 LNHDA and CDR2 SQIVND (reference sequence). CDR3 region: CASSIRSRRASNQPQHF. DNA for the CDR3: TGTGCCAGTAGTATAAGAAGCCGGCGTGCGAGCAATCAGCCCCAGCATTTT. The variable domain in full, completed from reference TRBV19 and TRBJ1-5, reads DGGITQSPKYLFRKEGQNVTLSCEQNLNHDAMYWYRQDPGQGLRLIYYSQIVNDFQKGDIAEGYSVSREKKESFPLTVTSAQKNPTAFYLCASSIRSRRASNQPQHFGDGTRLSIL.

The chain employs TRBV24-1 and TRBJ2-2, with 10 bases that match TRBD2. With V trimmed by 5 bases and J by 6 bases, 5 bases remained unmatched. This CDR3 has 15 residues. Germline CDR1 reads KGHDR; CDR2 reads SFDVKD. The CDR3 region is CATSGPGLASGELFF. The CDR3 DNA follows: TGTGCCACCAGTGGTCCGGGACTAGCGTCCGGGGAGCTGTTTTTT.

The CDR3: CASSAHWGGNEKLFF. The DNA for the CDR3 is TGTGCCAGCAGTGCCCACTGGGGGGGTAATGAAAAACTGTTTTTT. V usage is TRBV28 and J usage is TRBJ1-4; possibly TRBD1 for D (5 bases). The CDR3 spans 15 residues. V was trimmed by 5 bases and J by 4 bases, leaving 14 bases between them. Germline V lookup: CDR1 MDHEN, CDR2 SYDVKM.

The V gene is TRBV19, the J gene TRBJ1-2, with D possibly matching TRBD1 (6 bases). V lost 3 bases and J lost 5, with 13 bases in between. The CDR3 totals 14 residues. From germline, CDR1 is LNHDA and CDR2 SQIVND (reference sequence). CDR3 DNA: TGTGCCAGTAGTATTAACAGGGACCGATATGGCTACACCTTC. Translation: CASSINRDRYGYTF.

CDR3 DNA sequence: TGTGCCAGCAGTTACTTTACGGGAGAAGCCTATGGCTACACCTTC. Protein sequence: CASSYFTGEAYGYTF. This rearrangement joins TRBV6-5 to TRBJ1-2; D is unresolved. Germline loops: CDR1 MNHEY, CDR2 SVGAGI. V was pared by 1 base and J by 4 bases, with 13 bases between. The CDR3 runs 15 residues.